This paragraph covers one T cell receptor beta chain sequence. It lacks a known antigen. Nothing much larger sits one base from this clone, and base qualities are not available. Trimming removed 6 bases from V and 6 bases from J, leaving 17 bases between the germline ends. From the cysteine up to the phenylalanine, the CDR3 has a length of 15 residues. CDR3 DNA is the only sequence kept; it has 45 bases, read in frame from the first base. Based on the germline V gene, the CDR1 and CDR2 sequences are MNHEY and SVGEGT. This entry belongs to a study of control samples from healthy donors and cancer patients (dated by TCRdb to 2020 to 2022). Libraries came from the immunoSEQ multiplex PCR assay. The table comes from immuneACCESS by way of TCRdb, which keeps in-frame sequences with V and J called. Part of the clones is missing from these tables; in studies checked, under half for an unresolved V gene and the rest for unknown reasons. The sample has roughly 130,000 clones on record, under 95% of them singletons. Around 1.8% of the sample goes to the ten largest clones.

This chain joins TRBV6-2 or TRBV6-3 to TRBJ2-2; the D element could tentatively be TRBD1 or TRBD2, as 5 bases agree for each. This TCR was sampled from a man between 45 and 60 years old with head and neck cancer. What was sequenced was PBMCs. Here the CDR3 is given as CASSRFGAGAGELFF. The sequenced DNA is TGTGCCAGCAGCCGCTTCGGGGCCGGGGCCGGGGAGCTGTTTTTT.